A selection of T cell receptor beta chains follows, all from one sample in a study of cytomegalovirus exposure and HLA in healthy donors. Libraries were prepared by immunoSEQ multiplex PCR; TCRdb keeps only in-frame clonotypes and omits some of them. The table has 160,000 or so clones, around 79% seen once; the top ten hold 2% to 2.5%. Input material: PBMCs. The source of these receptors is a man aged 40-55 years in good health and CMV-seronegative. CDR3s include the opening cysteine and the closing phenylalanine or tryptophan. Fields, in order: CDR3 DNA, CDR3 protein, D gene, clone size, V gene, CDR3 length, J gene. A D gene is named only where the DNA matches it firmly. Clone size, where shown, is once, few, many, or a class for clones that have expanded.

CDR3nt: TGTGCCAGCAGCACTGCGAGGACTGAAGCTTTCTTT; CDR3aa: CASSTARTEAFF; d_gene: -; abundance: -; v_gene: TRBV11-2; len: 12; j_gene: TRBJ1-1
CDR3nt: TGTGCCAGCAGCTCTGGACAGAATAGCAATCAGCCCCAGCATTTT; CDR3aa: CASSSGQNSNQPQHF; d_gene: -; abundance: -; v_gene: TRBV7-9; len: 15; j_gene: TRBJ1-5
CDR3nt: TGTGCCAGCAGCCTGGACAGGGTGGTGAATGAGCAGTTCTTC; CDR3aa: CASSLDRVVNEQFF; d_gene: TRBD1; abundance: few; v_gene: TRBV5-4; len: 14; j_gene: TRBJ2-1
CDR3nt: TGCGCCAGCAGCTTGGTCGGGACAGGGGGCTACGACGAGCAGTACTTC; CDR3aa: CASSLVGTGGYDEQYF; d_gene: TRBD1; abundance: -; v_gene: TRBV5-1; len: 16; j_gene: TRBJ2-7
CDR3nt: TGTGCTAGAGTAAGGGGGCACACCGGGGAGCTGTTTTTT; CDR3aa: CARVRGHTGELFF; d_gene: TRBD1; abundance: once; v_gene: TRBV12-5; len: 13; j_gene: TRBJ2-2
CDR3nt: TGTGCCAGCAGCCTCGGGACAGGGGGCGATCAGCCCCAGCATTTT; CDR3aa: CASSLGTGGDQPQHF; d_gene: TRBD1; abundance: few; v_gene: TRBV27; len: 15; j_gene: TRBJ1-5
CDR3nt: TGCAGCGTCAGGGGAGGGGTAGCCGGGGAGCTGTTTTTT; CDR3aa: CSVRGGVAGELFF; d_gene: -; abundance: -; v_gene: TRBV29-1; len: 13; j_gene: TRBJ2-2
CDR3nt: TGTTCCAGCAGCTCGCGACAGGGGAGGTCTGGGGCCAACGTCCTGACTTTC; CDR3aa: CSSSSRQGRSGANVLTF; d_gene: TRBD1; abundance: -; v_gene: TRBV7-9; len: 17; j_gene: TRBJ2-6
CDR3nt: TGCAGCGGGGTCGGGGGTTACGAGCAGTACTTC; CDR3aa: CSGVGGYEQYF; d_gene: -; abundance: -; v_gene: TRBV29-1; len: 11; j_gene: TRBJ2-7
CDR3nt: TGTGCCAGCAGTGAGGTAGCGGGAGAAACCGGGGAGCTGTTTTTT; CDR3aa: CASSEVAGETGELFF; d_gene: TRBD2; abundance: -; v_gene: TRBV6-4; len: 15; j_gene: TRBJ2-2
CDR3nt: TGTGCCAGCAGTAGGGGGGGGCCTGTCTATGAGCAGTTCTTC; CDR3aa: CASSRGGPVYEQFF; d_gene: -; abundance: -; v_gene: TRBV6-5; len: 14; j_gene: TRBJ2-1
CDR3nt: TGCGCCAGCAGCCGCCATAGCGGGAGTACCTCCTACGAGCAGTACTTC; CDR3aa: CASSRHSGSTSYEQYF; d_gene: TRBD2; abundance: -; v_gene: TRBV4-1; len: 16; j_gene: TRBJ2-7
CDR3nt: TGTGCCAGCAGCGTTGGGACAGTAGCCTACGAGCAGTACTTC; CDR3aa: CASSVGTVAYEQYF; d_gene: TRBD1; abundance: -; v_gene: TRBV9; len: 14; j_gene: TRBJ2-7
CDR3nt: TGTGCCAGCAGTTTCGGTTCGGGATTGGGGGGTGGGACCCAGTACTTC; CDR3aa: CASSFGSGLGGGTQYF; d_gene: -; abundance: -; v_gene: TRBV27; len: 16; j_gene: TRBJ2-5
CDR3nt: TGTGCCAGTAGTACCCCCATATCCCAGGCATATCAGCCCCAGCATTTT; CDR3aa: CASSTPISQAYQPQHF; d_gene: -; abundance: -; v_gene: TRBV19; len: 16; j_gene: TRBJ1-5
CDR3nt: TGTGCCAGCAGCCAACAGGGGATCACCGGGGAGCTGTTTTTT; CDR3aa: CASSQQGITGELFF; d_gene: TRBD1; abundance: -; v_gene: TRBV11-3; len: 14; j_gene: TRBJ2-2
CDR3nt: TGTGCCAGCAGCAAAGCGGTTCCCTCAGGGGACGAGCAGTACTTC; CDR3aa: CASSKAVPSGDEQYF; d_gene: -; abundance: -; v_gene: TRBV21-1; len: 15; j_gene: TRBJ2-7
CDR3nt: TGTGCCAGCAGCTTCTATAGAGGGATTGGCGAGACCCAGTACTTC; CDR3aa: CASSFYRGIGETQYF; d_gene: -; abundance: few; v_gene: TRBV11-2; len: 15; j_gene: TRBJ2-5
CDR3nt: TGTGCCAGCAGTTTATTGGCGGAGGAGCAGTACTTC; CDR3aa: CASSLLAEEQYF; d_gene: -; abundance: -; v_gene: TRBV28; len: 12; j_gene: TRBJ2-7
CDR3nt: TGCGCCAGCAGCTTGGGGCCGGGAGTAGCCAAAAACATTCAGTACTTC; CDR3aa: CASSLGPGVAKNIQYF; d_gene: -; abundance: -; v_gene: TRBV5-1; len: 16; j_gene: TRBJ2-4
CDR3nt: TGCGCCAGCAGCCAAGATCGAATCCAGGGACTAGCGGGAGTCAAGGGCGCCAATGAGCAGTTCTTC; CDR3aa: CASSQDRIQGLAGVKGANEQFF; d_gene: TRBD2; abundance: -; v_gene: TRBV4-1; len: 22; j_gene: TRBJ2-1
CDR3nt: TGTGCCAGCAGAAGACAGGGAGAAGTCTATGGCTACACCTTC; CDR3aa: CASRRQGEVYGYTF; d_gene: TRBD1; abundance: few; v_gene: TRBV6-1; len: 14; j_gene: TRBJ1-2
CDR3nt: TGTGCCAGCAGTAGCCCAGGACAGGCAACTAATGAAAAACTGTTTTTT; CDR3aa: CASSSPGQATNEKLFF; d_gene: TRBD1; abundance: -; v_gene: TRBV27; len: 16; j_gene: TRBJ1-4
CDR3nt: TGCGCCAGCAGCCACAGCCGGGACAGGGGTTATGAAAAACTGTTTTTT; CDR3aa: CASSHSRDRGYEKLFF; d_gene: TRBD1; abundance: -; v_gene: TRBV4-1; len: 16; j_gene: TRBJ1-4
CDR3nt: TGTGCCAGCAGCTTAGGTGGTGTCAGGCAAGAGACCCAGTACTTC; CDR3aa: CASSLGGVRQETQYF; d_gene: -; abundance: -; v_gene: TRBV13; len: 15; j_gene: TRBJ2-5
CDR3nt: TGTGCCAGCGTTGGGGTATACAGGGCTCTGTGCACAGATACGCAGTATTTT; CDR3aa: CASVGVYRALCTDTQYF; d_gene: -; abundance: -; v_gene: TRBV21-1; len: 17; j_gene: TRBJ2-3
CDR3nt: TGTGCCAGCAGTCCGAGTCAGACAGGGTGGACCGGGGAGCTGTTTTTT; CDR3aa: CASSPSQTGWTGELFF; d_gene: TRBD1; abundance: -; v_gene: TRBV27; len: 16; j_gene: TRBJ2-2
CDR3nt: TGTGCCAGCAGCCAAATAGCAGGGTATGGCTACACCTTC; CDR3aa: CASSQIAGYGYTF; d_gene: -; abundance: few; v_gene: TRBV4-2; len: 13; j_gene: TRBJ1-2
CDR3nt: TGTGCCAGCAGCCCCGGGACAGGGGCGGCCTACGAGCAGTACTTC; CDR3aa: CASSPGTGAAYEQYF; d_gene: TRBD1; abundance: -; v_gene: TRBV5-6; len: 15; j_gene: TRBJ2-7
CDR3nt: TGTGCCAGCAGTTTGGACAGTGGGGAGACCCAGTACTTC; CDR3aa: CASSLDSGETQYF; d_gene: -; abundance: -; v_gene: TRBV6-4; len: 13; j_gene: TRBJ2-5
CDR3nt: TGTGCCAGCAGTTTTTGGGTTGCGGGACTTACCTACGAGCAGTACTTC; CDR3aa: CASSFWVAGLTYEQYF; d_gene: -; abundance: -; v_gene: TRBV27; len: 16; j_gene: TRBJ2-7
CDR3nt: TGTGCCAGCAGCTTGGTTTTAACAGATACGCAGTATTTT; CDR3aa: CASSLVLTDTQYF; d_gene: -; abundance: few; v_gene: TRBV5-8; len: 13; j_gene: TRBJ2-3
CDR3nt: TGTGCCAGCAGTCTACAGGGGAGCAGCAATCAGCCCCAGCATTTT; CDR3aa: CASSLQGSSNQPQHF; d_gene: TRBD1; abundance: -; v_gene: TRBV6-1; len: 15; j_gene: TRBJ1-5
CDR3nt: TGTGCCAGCACTCGGACAGATACGTACGAGCAGTACTTC; CDR3aa: CASTRTDTYEQYF; d_gene: -; abundance: -; v_gene: TRBV6-5; len: 13; j_gene: TRBJ2-7
CDR3nt: TGTGCCAGCAGTTTCGGACAGGGGCAAACTGAAGCTTTCTTT; CDR3aa: CASSFGQGQTEAFF; d_gene: TRBD1; abundance: few; v_gene: TRBV6-6; len: 14; j_gene: TRBJ1-1
CDR3nt: TGTGCCAGTAGTATGAGAGACAGCTTATCCTACGAGCAGTACTTC; CDR3aa: CASSMRDSLSYEQYF; d_gene: -; abundance: -; v_gene: TRBV19; len: 15; j_gene: TRBJ2-7
CDR3nt: TGTGCCAGCAGTCTTAGCGGGCCTACCTACGAGCAGTACTTC; CDR3aa: CASSLSGPTYEQYF; d_gene: TRBD2; abundance: once; v_gene: TRBV27; len: 14; j_gene: TRBJ2-7
CDR3nt: TGTGCCAGTAGACTGGGACAGATCAGCAATCAGCCCCAGCATTTT; CDR3aa: CASRLGQISNQPQHF; d_gene: TRBD1; abundance: -; v_gene: TRBV19; len: 15; j_gene: TRBJ1-5
CDR3nt: TGCACCAGCAGCCAAGTAGGAGACAGGGGCGACATAAACACCGGGGAGCTGTTTTTT; CDR3aa: CTSSQVGDRGDINTGELFF; d_gene: -; abundance: once; v_gene: TRBV1; len: 19; j_gene: TRBJ2-2
CDR3nt: TGTGCCACCAGCCCAGGCGGGGCGAGCACCTACGAGCAGTACTTC; CDR3aa: CATSPGGASTYEQYF; d_gene: -; abundance: -; v_gene: TRBV15; len: 15; j_gene: TRBJ2-7
CDR3nt: TGTGCCAGCAGTGCGGGACTAGGGAGGGAGCAGTTCTTC; CDR3aa: CASSAGLGREQFF; d_gene: TRBD2; abundance: -; v_gene: TRBV2; len: 13; j_gene: TRBJ2-1
CDR3nt: TGTGCCAGCAGCTTGGACCCAGGGGATGGCTACACCTTC; CDR3aa: CASSLDPGDGYTF; d_gene: -; abundance: -; v_gene: TRBV5-5; len: 13; j_gene: TRBJ1-2
CDR3nt: TGTGCCAGCAGCGTCGGGACAGGAATAGGGAATCAGCCCCAGCATTTT; CDR3aa: CASSVGTGIGNQPQHF; d_gene: TRBD1; abundance: -; v_gene: TRBV9; len: 16; j_gene: TRBJ1-5
CDR3nt: TGTGCCATCAGTGCAACCAGAGATACGCAGTATTTT; CDR3aa: CAISATRDTQYF; d_gene: -; abundance: -; v_gene: TRBV10-3; len: 12; j_gene: TRBJ2-3
CDR3nt: TGTGCCAGCAGTTTGCAACTAGCGGGAGCTATAGATACGCAGTATTTT; CDR3aa: CASSLQLAGAIDTQYF; d_gene: TRBD2; abundance: -; v_gene: TRBV27; len: 16; j_gene: TRBJ2-3
CDR3nt: TGTGCCAGCAGAGACAGGCTAGAGACCCAGTACTTC; CDR3aa: CASRDRLETQYF; d_gene: -; abundance: -; v_gene: TRBV6-6; len: 12; j_gene: TRBJ2-5
CDR3nt: TGCGCCAGCAGCTTGACAGACCAAGCCAAAAACATTCAGTACTTC; CDR3aa: CASSLTDQAKNIQYF; d_gene: -; abundance: -; v_gene: TRBV5-1; len: 15; j_gene: TRBJ2-4
CDR3nt: TGTGCCAGCAGCTCGGGGAGCGGGAATCTCTACAATGAGCAGTTCTTC; CDR3aa: CASSSGSGNLYNEQFF; d_gene: TRBD2; abundance: -; v_gene: TRBV4-2; len: 16; j_gene: TRBJ2-1
CDR3nt: TGTGCCAGCACCTCCGGAGGGCCTTGGAACATTCAGTACTTC; CDR3aa: CASTSGGPWNIQYF; d_gene: -; abundance: -; v_gene: TRBV28; len: 14; j_gene: TRBJ2-4
CDR3nt: TGCGCCAGCAGCCAATGGGCTAGCGGGAGGGGGCAGTTCTTC; CDR3aa: CASSQWASGRGQFF; d_gene: TRBD2; abundance: -; v_gene: TRBV4-3; len: 14; j_gene: TRBJ2-1
CDR3nt: TGCGCCAGCAGCGCTACAGGGTATGGCGGGGCCAACGTCCTGACTTTC; CDR3aa: CASSATGYGGANVLTF; d_gene: -; abundance: -; v_gene: TRBV10-2; len: 16; j_gene: TRBJ2-6
CDR3nt: TGTGCCAGCAGTTACTCGAGCGGTAGTCAGTTCTTC; CDR3aa: CASSYSSGSQFF; d_gene: -; abundance: -; v_gene: TRBV6-6; len: 12; j_gene: TRBJ2-1
CDR3nt: TGTGCCAGCAGCTCTCCCAACAGGGGGCACAATGAGCAGTTCTTC; CDR3aa: CASSSPNRGHNEQFF; d_gene: TRBD1; abundance: few; v_gene: TRBV7-2; len: 15; j_gene: TRBJ2-1
CDR3nt: TGTGCCAGCAGTTTAGGGCCCATGGGCGGGGAGCTGTTTTTT; CDR3aa: CASSLGPMGGELFF; d_gene: -; abundance: -; v_gene: TRBV27; len: 14; j_gene: TRBJ2-2
CDR3nt: TGTGCCAGCAGCCAAGGCCTTCGGACAGGAGACCTGAACACTGAAGCTTTCTTT; CDR3aa: CASSQGLRTGDLNTEAFF; d_gene: TRBD1; abundance: -; v_gene: TRBV14; len: 18; j_gene: TRBJ1-1